Given below is one TCR beta chain in context. The sample comes from a study of Ad26.COV2.S vaccination and SARS-CoV-2 variants. Treatment specified: 15 to 20 received Ad26.COV2.S at low or high dose, single or two shots; five or six received placebo; per-sample allocation not given. Collection of samples fell on day 63 after the first vaccine or placebo injection. Profiling relied on immunoSEQ multiplex PCR, and the TCRdb table lists in-frame clones only, not all of them. This sample has about 450,000 clones, with roughly nine tenths found just once. The sample here was peripheral blood, taken in a trial of Ad26.COV2.S vaccine versus placebo. The sequence derives from a person between 18 and 65 years old who received the Ad26.COV2.S COVID-19 vaccine or a placebo.

CDR3 protein: CASSWEGGLNEQFF. CDR3 nucleotides: TGCGCCAGCAGCTGGGAGGGGGGCCTCAATGAGCAGTTCTTC. V is TRBV5-1 and J is TRBJ2-1; D possibly corresponds to TRBD2 (7 bases). CDR3 length: 14 residues. From germline, CDR1 is SGHRS and CDR2 YFSETQ. V gave up 3 bases and J gave up 6 bases, with 13 bases separating them.